This T cell receptor (beta chain) was sequenced during a study of CD4 T cells in relation to SARS-CoV-2 and coronaviruses (dated by TCRdb to about 2021). In terms of the full investigation: In the ViraFEST assay, PBMCs were grown with antigen for 10 to 11 days, and TCR beta CDR3s were then sequenced to identify antigen-specific clonal expansions. An HIV-1 Nef peptide pool or a culture without peptide was used as the negative reference condition. Patient-derived lymphoblastoid cell lines were used to map the HLA restriction of shared crossreactive spike epitopes. Memory CD4+ T cell crossreactivity between SARS-CoV-2 and common cold coronavirus spike proteins was assessed at the TCR clonotype level in the study. The Adaptive Biotechnologies TCR-sequencing kit was used to sequence samples from three pre-COVID donors and the naive versus memory experiments, while other data came from Illumina-based sequencing. For other donors in the study, expansion assays were sequenced with a different, Illumina-based TCR-beta assay. What the work shows at the level of the full study, not this receptor alone: In about 60% of donors, memory CD4+ clonotypes turned up that crossrecognized SARS-CoV-2 and at least one common cold coronavirus spike. Crossreactivity analysis was centred on spike protein, so crossreactivity against other viral proteins was not assessed. Small numbers of patients and of tested TCRs limited the study. Compared with monoreactive clones, crossreactive clones had significantly weaker SARS-CoV-2-driven expansion, a result consistent with antigenic imprinting. No donor contributed both pre-pandemic and post-infection samples, which limited tracing the source of pre-existing responses.

CD4+ T cells from unexposed donors were collected before the COVID-19 pandemic (2011-2018). Following 10 days of culture, the EasySep CD4+ T cell isolation kit was used to isolate CD4+ T cells. Unexposed donor CD4+ T cells were tested for reactivity to SARS-CoV-2 S and N and four common cold coronavirus spike pools, as cell number allowed. Each well received approximately 2 million PBMCs, cultured in IMDM supplemented with 5% human AB serum and approximately 10 IU/ml IL-2. Half of the culture medium was replaced with fresh IL-2-containing medium on days 3 and 7. Each peptide culture condition was generally run in triplicate replicate wells. The leukapheresis product for the unexposed donors was obtained through commercial purchase. Ficoll-Paque PLUS gradient centrifugation was used to isolate PBMCs from leukapheresis product or whole blood. PBMCs were either cryopreserved at -140°C or used fresh in the expansion assay. The QIAamp Micro DNA Kit was used to extract genomic DNA from the CD4+ T cells.

Libraries were constructed by the immunoSEQ multiplex PCR assay. The source study handled its data this way. Preprocessing removed nonproductive sequences and CDR3s not starting with C, not ending with F or W, or shorter than 7 amino acids. The MANAFEST web app identified antigen-specific clonotypes based on expansion compared with the reference and other culture wells. To be counted as positive, a clone had to show significant expansion compared with the reference culture, at an FDR below 0.05, in 2 of 3 replicate wells. For a clone to be considered positive, significant expansion relative to all other tandem wells and an odds ratio above 5 were also required. CDR3 homology was measured as pairwise Levenshtein distance, computed with the stringdist R package after trimming three terminal residues from each end. Held by TCRdb, this immuneACCESS table contains in-frame sequences only and omits some clones. Under half of the omission traces to an unresolved V gene where checked; the cause of the rest is unknown. Clone size and the V and J calls come from that table; the DNA yielded D and trimming. Within this sample are under 13,000 clones, with about three quarters of them counted one time only. Around 15% of the sample comes from the top ten.

From a lookup of the germline V gene, CDR1 and CDR2 are KGHSH and LQKENI. From the cysteine up to the phenylalanine, the CDR3 has a length of 15 residues. Only the CDR3 DNA is retained, 45 bases long and in frame from the first base. V and J are trimmed by 4 bases and 7 bases, and the gene matches miss 7 bases of the junction. As concerns this clone: The antigen it binds to is not known. No qualities accompany the bases; no much larger clone lies one base away.

This receptor was taken from a human donor in good health. Recombination joined TRBV18 with TRBJ2-1; 10 bases in the junction line up with TRBD2. Sequencing was carried out using CD4+ T cells from PBMCs, cultured in vitro. Here is the DNA: TGTGCCAGCTCACGAGCGGGGGGGCCCGGGAATGAGCAGTTCTTC. Its product reads: CASSRAGGPGNEQFF.